This TCR beta chain was recovered during a study of T cell repertoires and HLA-DP antigens. Study information: Sorted CD137+CD4+ samples averaged roughly 0.2 ug DNA; pre-culture CD4+ samples, around 1,100 ng. Study-level results: A non-physiological HeLa system presented antigen to total CD4+ responders. Previously undetected clones averaged 36.3% and 50.6% against the two alleles respectively. No separate analysis of naive versus memory CD4+ cells was done.

The CDR3 is 16 residues long. V was clipped by 3 bases and J by 2 bases; unmatched bases: 8. Germline-derived CDR1 and CDR2 are KGHSH and LQKENI. Details on this clone: Its antigen is unidentified.

The repertoire was sequenced with immunoSEQ multiplex PCR; TCRdb's copy has only in-frame clones and lacks some. The table shows fewer than 95,000 clones, with more than 75% occurring only once. This chain links TRBV18 with TRBJ2-3; 7 nucleotides align to TRBD1. The material sequenced was CD4+ T cells from PBMCs. This TCR came from a man between 45 and 60 years old in good health and CMV-seronegative. CDR3 coding DNA: TGTGCCAGCTCACCCCCGGGACAGACAGCCACAGATACGCAGTATTTT. Translation gives CASSPPGQTATDTQYF.